A selection of T cell receptor beta chains follows, all from one sample in a study of cytomegalovirus exposure and HLA in healthy donors. Generated by immunoSEQ multiplex PCR, the TCRdb table keeps only in-frame clones and is missing some. The repertoire holds more than 140,000 clones, roughly four fifths seen once, with roughly 3.2% in the top ten. Input material: PBMCs. These receptors were collected from a young man in good health and CMV-seropositive. The CDR3 runs from the conserved cysteine through the conserved F or W. Each record gives: CDR3 protein, V gene, D gene, clone size, J gene. D genes are given only for firm matches. Part of the rows lack a size; the others show once, few, many or a class for expanded clones.

cdr3_aa: CASMGLYTSGNTIYF
v_call: TRBV19
d_call: NA
clone_size: NA
j_call: TRBJ1-3

cdr3_aa: CASSFGPGADTQYF
v_call: TRBV6-6
d_call: NA
clone_size: NA
j_call: TRBJ2-3

cdr3_aa: CASSYSEQPYGYTF
v_call: TRBV6-6
d_call: NA
clone_size: NA
j_call: TRBJ1-2

cdr3_aa: CASSLSLGREQYF
v_call: TRBV23-1
d_call: NA
clone_size: NA
j_call: TRBJ2-7

cdr3_aa: CASNGGREQFF
v_call: TRBV6-1
d_call: NA
clone_size: NA
j_call: TRBJ2-1

cdr3_aa: CASSLGGRLNEQFF
v_call: TRBV5-1
d_call: NA
clone_size: NA
j_call: TRBJ2-1

cdr3_aa: CASSQWTSPDAEQFF
v_call: TRBV14
d_call: TRBD2
clone_size: NA
j_call: TRBJ2-1

cdr3_aa: CASSFRGTIAGAETQYF
v_call: TRBV5-1
d_call: TRBD2
clone_size: NA
j_call: TRBJ2-5

cdr3_aa: CASSHPGQTPYEQYF
v_call: TRBV7-9
d_call: TRBD1
clone_size: NA
j_call: TRBJ2-7

cdr3_aa: CASSPSLGLTGPNYGYTF
v_call: TRBV4-1
d_call: NA
clone_size: NA
j_call: TRBJ1-2

cdr3_aa: CASSMGTGVDEQFF
v_call: TRBV19
d_call: TRBD1
clone_size: NA
j_call: TRBJ2-1

cdr3_aa: CASSIDSYNEQFF
v_call: TRBV19
d_call: NA
clone_size: NA
j_call: TRBJ2-1

cdr3_aa: CASKTGGDYGYTF
v_call: TRBV28
d_call: TRBD1
clone_size: NA
j_call: TRBJ1-2

cdr3_aa: CASSLATSPTYEQYF
v_call: TRBV4-1
d_call: NA
clone_size: few
j_call: TRBJ2-7

cdr3_aa: CASSQDLDTNYGYTF
v_call: TRBV4-1
d_call: NA
clone_size: once
j_call: TRBJ1-2

cdr3_aa: CASSLGVGEEPQHF
v_call: TRBV5-4
d_call: NA
clone_size: NA
j_call: TRBJ1-5

cdr3_aa: CASSLTTEAFF
v_call: TRBV19
d_call: NA
clone_size: NA
j_call: TRBJ1-1

cdr3_aa: CASSYGTSNYGYTF
v_call: TRBV5-4
d_call: NA
clone_size: NA
j_call: TRBJ1-2

cdr3_aa: CASSPIQGGGYEQYF
v_call: TRBV18
d_call: NA
clone_size: NA
j_call: TRBJ2-7